This is a list of T cell receptor beta chains from one sample in a study of T cell repertoires in cytomegalovirus infection. MiXCR, applied by TCRdb to the reads, yields one record per CDR3 protein. The repertoire holds 560,000 or so distinct CDR3 sequences, with approximately 15% as singletons. The sequenced material came from CD8+ T cells from PBMCs. These receptors came from a human donor in good health (CMV status not recorded). Some clones in this sample may be carry-over from other donors' samples. CDR3s include the opening cysteine and the closing phenylalanine or tryptophan. The D gene is left open where the match is weak. Some rows have no size entry. The others give once, few or many, or a class for an expanded clone.

abundance	d_gene	v_gene	j_gene	CDR3nt	CDR3aa
few	NA	TRBV7-9	TRBJ2-3	TGTGCCAGCAGCTTAGTTTCCAGCACAGATACGCAGTATTTT	CASSLVSSTDTQYF
many	TRBD2	TRBV28	TRBJ2-7	TGTGCCAGCAGTTTTAGGACTAGCGGGAGTATCGACGAGCAGTACTTC	CASSFRTSGSIDEQYF
many	NA	TRBV7-9	TRBJ1-5	TGTGCCAGCAGCCCATTCGGTAGCAATCAGCCCCAGCATTTT	CASSPFGSNQPQHF
many	NA	TRBV6-6	TRBJ2-2	TGTGCCAGCAGTTACGCGGATCTTAACACCGGGGAGCTGTTTTTT	CASSYADLNTGELFF
NA	NA	TRBV3-1	TRBJ2-7	TGTGCCAGCAGCCAAGTTTCCAATACCTACGAGCAGTACTTC	CASSQVSNTYEQYF
NA	NA	TRBV9	TRBJ1-1	TGTGCCAGCAGCGTAGGAAGCAGCAGTATCGAAGCTTTCTTT	CASSVGSSSIEAFF
NA	TRBD1	TRBV6-6	TRBJ1-1	TGTGCCAGCAGTTACTCGGGGGACAGGTGTGACTTT	CASSYSGDRCDF
few	TRBD2	TRBV27	TRBJ2-7	TGTGCCAGCAGTTACGGACTAGCGGGGAAGTTCGGCTACGAGCAGTACTTC	CASSYGLAGKFGYEQYF
many	NA	TRBV7-9	TRBJ2-7	TGTGCCAGCAGCTTTGAACGGGACCCTACCTACGAGCAGTACTTC	CASSFERDPTYEQYF
few	NA	TRBV24-1	TRBJ1-4	TGTGCCACCAGTGATTTTGGAGGGCCCCAAAGGGGTGCGTTTTTT	CATSDFGGPQRGAFF
many	TRBD2	TRBV12-3/TRBV12-4	TRBJ2-1	TGTGCCAGCAGTACCCTAGCGGGAGCCTTCAATGAGCAGTTCTTC	CASSTLAGAFNEQFF
many	NA	TRBV7-9	TRBJ2-1	TGTGCCAGCACCTTAGTTACAGGCTACTATGGGAATGAGCAGTTCTTC	CASTLVTGYYGNEQFF
few	TRBD2	TRBV2	TRBJ2-4	TGTGCCAGCAGTGTCAAGGGGAGGGGAGCCAAAAACATTCAGTACTTC	CASSVKGRGAKNIQYF
NA	NA	TRBV7-9	TRBJ2-7	TGTGCCAGCAGCTTAGTGGTGCAGTACGAGCAGTACTTC	CASSLVVQYEQYF
NA	TRBD1	TRBV12-5	TRBJ1-6	TGTGCTAGTGGTTTGGCGCCGGGACAGGACAATTCACCCCTCCACTTT	CASGLAPGQDNSPLHF
NA	NA	TRBV20-1	TRBJ1-4	TGCAGTGCTAGAGATTCTCTAGATCTTAATGAAAAACTGTTTTTT	CSARDSLDLNEKLFF
many	TRBD1	TRBV27	TRBJ1-2	TGTGCCAGCAGTTCAAGACAGGGGCCGATCTATGGCTACACCTTC	CASSSRQGPIYGYTF
few	NA	TRBV9	TRBJ1-1	TGTGCCAGCAGCGTAGGCGCAGGGCAAACTGAAGCTTTCTTT	CASSVGAGQTEAFF
many	TRBD2	TRBV11-2	TRBJ2-3	TGTGCCAGCAGCCAGTGGCCTAGCGGGGGTCGCACAGATACGCAGTATTTT	CASSQWPSGGRTDTQYF
many	NA	TRBV7-9	TRBJ2-7	TGTGCCAGCAGCCCGCGACAGTACTACGAGCAGTACTTC	CASSPRQYYEQYF
many	NA	TRBV25-1	TRBJ1-3	TGTGCCAGCAGTGGGAAAATGACAGAACCTCCCTCTGGAAACACCATATATTTT	CASSGKMTEPPSGNTIYF
few	NA	TRBV7-4	TRBJ1-1	TGTGCCAGCAGCTTTAAACGCGGGCTACTCTCGAACACTGAAGCTTTCTTT	CASSFKRGLLSNTEAFF
many	NA	TRBV7-8	TRBJ1-5	TGTGCCAGCAGTGTAGGGGTGGGACGGCCCCAGCATTTT	CASSVGVGRPQHF
NA	NA	TRBV3-1	TRBJ2-3	TGTGCCAGCGGGACGGAATCTATTAGCACAGATACGCAGTATTTT	CASGTESISTDTQYF
NA	NA	TRBV30	TRBJ2-7	TGTGCCTGGAGTGTGGGGGCGTACGAGCAGTACTTC	CAWSVGAYEQYF
many	NA	TRBV2	TRBJ1-1	TGTGCCAGCGGCCGGGCCTACACTGAAGCTTTCTTT	CASGRAYTEAFF
NA	NA	TRBV20-1	TRBJ2-7	TGCAGTGCTATTGCCCAGTCGGGAGCGTACGAGCAGTACTTC	CSAIAQSGAYEQYF
many	NA	TRBV4-2	TRBJ2-5	TGTGCCAGCAGTCAAGACCAAGAGACCCAGTACTTC	CASSQDQETQYF
NA	TRBD1	TRBV5-6	TRBJ1-1	TGTGCCAGCAGCCCCCGGGACAGGGGATTGGAGAACACTGAAGCTTTCTTT	CASSPRDRGLENTEAFF
many	TRBD2	TRBV7-8	TRBJ2-1	TGTGCCAGCAGCACGGGACTAGCGGGAGTCGAGAATGAGCAGTTCTTC	CASSTGLAGVENEQFF
few	NA	TRBV27	TRBJ1-5	TGTGCCAGCAGTTTGAGTGGAGGCGCACCTCAGCCCCAGCATTTT	CASSLSGGAPQPQHF
once	TRBD1	TRBV20-1	TRBJ1-2	TGCAGTGCTCACGGGACAGGGGCGAATGGCTACACCTTC	CSAHGTGANGYTF
NA	NA	TRBV4-1	TRBJ2-5	TGCGCCAGCAGCCATACCGGGGGCACGGAGACCCAGTACTTC	CASSHTGGTETQYF
many	NA	TRBV5-1	TRBJ2-7	TGCGCCAGCAGCTTGGTCGCCGAGCAGTACTTC	CASSLVAEQYF
many	TRBD1	TRBV7-2	TRBJ2-7	TGTGCCAGCAGCGGGGGACAGGCAGGTAGGGCCTCCTACGAGCAGTACTTC	CASSGGQAGRASYEQYF
few	NA	TRBV2	TRBJ1-3	TGTGCCAGCAGTGAAGCTCGGCGATACGGAAACACCATATATTTT	CASSEARRYGNTIYF
NA	NA	TRBV7-2	TRBJ1-2	TGTGCCAGCAGCCAGGACCGGGACATCTCCTTC	CASSQDRDISF
many	NA	TRBV24-1	TRBJ2-1	TGTGCCACCAGTGATTTTCAGCGGTCCTCCTACAATGAGCAGTTCTTC	CATSDFQRSSYNEQFF
many	NA	TRBV7-9	TRBJ1-1	TGTGCCAGCAGCCACTTGCTCGGGATCTACACTGAAGCTTTCTTT	CASSHLLGIYTEAFF
many	NA	TRBV7-9	TRBJ2-1	TGTGCCAGCAGCTTGGGGGATGGCCGTTACAATGAGCAGTTCTTC	CASSLGDGRYNEQFF
few	NA	TRBV19	TRBJ1-2	TGTGCCAGTAGTAAGGTAGCGGTCGATTCGGACTATGGCTACACCTTC	CASSKVAVDSDYGYTF
few	NA	TRBV5-5	TRBJ2-5	TGTGCCAGCAGTTCCCCAACAGGGTTGGAGACCCAGTACTTC	CASSSPTGLETQYF
few	NA	TRBV12-3/TRBV12-4	TRBJ2-7	TGTGCCAGCAGTCCCCTCGCGAACGAGCAGTACTTC	CASSPLANEQYF
NA	NA	TRBV20-1	TRBJ2-7	TGCAGTGCTAGGCCGGACAGCGAGGGAAGTCCCTACGAGCAGTACTTC	CSARPDSEGSPYEQYF
many	TRBD2	TRBV7-3	TRBJ2-5	TGTGCCAGCAGCTTAAATCCGGGAGGAGTAGAGACCCAGTACTTC	CASSLNPGGVETQYF
few	NA	TRBV9	TRBJ2-3	TGTGCCAGCAGCCCGGGCATCACTAGCACAGATACGCAGTATTTT	CASSPGITSTDTQYF
many	NA	TRBV7-6	TRBJ1-1	TGTGCCAGCAGCCCCTTAGAGGTCCGGGGAGCTTTCTTT	CASSPLEVRGAFF
many	NA	TRBV2	TRBJ1-2	TGTGCCAGCAGTACCGACAGAACGGGGGCTTATGGCTACACCTTC	CASSTDRTGAYGYTF
few	NA	TRBV30	TRBJ1-1	TGTGCCTGGAACCGGGATACTGAAGCTTTCTTT	CAWNRDTEAFF
NA	TRBD1	TRBV3-1	TRBJ1-6	TGTGCCAGCAGCCGCGGGACAGAGAATTCACCCCTCCACTTT	CASSRGTENSPLHF
few	TRBD1	TRBV10-3	TRBJ2-7	TGTGCCATCAGTGAACCCGGGACAGGGAAGTGGCAGTACTTC	CAISEPGTGKWQYF
NA	TRBD1	TRBV4-1	TRBJ1-6	TGCGCCAGCAGCCTTGGACAGGTCGGACCCCTCCACTTT	CASSLGQVGPLHF
NA	NA	TRBV12-3/TRBV12-4	TRBJ1-1	TGTGCCAGCAGACAGGAGGGGTGGGAGGCGGCGAACACTGAAGCTTTCTTT	CASRQEGWEAANTEAFF
many	TRBD2	TRBV25-1	TRBJ2-3	TGTGCCAGCAGTGGGGACTATGCAGATACGCAGTATTTT	CASSGDYADTQYF
many	NA	TRBV7-9	TRBJ1-1	TGTGCCAGCAGCTCGAAGGTGGGGACTGAAGCTTTCTTT	CASSSKVGTEAFF